These 21 T cell receptor beta chains were all obtained from the same sample, sequenced in a study of blood T cell repertoires in COVID-19. Generated by immunoSEQ multiplex PCR, the TCRdb table keeps only in-frame clones and is missing some. The sample lists more than 200,000 clones; 65% to 90% were seen once. Material for sequencing was peripheral blood. These receptor sequences come from a woman in her forties who had recovered from COVID-19.

This clone has a single count. The rearrangement links TRBV6-5 to TRBJ2-7; D is perhaps TRBD2 (6 bases). Germline values: CDR1 MNHEY, CDR2 SVGAGI. Trimming took off 5 bases at V and 4 bases at J, with 12 bases between the two ends. The CDR3 runs 13 residues. CDR3 sequence (DNA): TGTGCCAGCAGTCTCGCCGCGGGGTACGAGCAGTACTTC. Its protein product is CASSLAAGYEQYF.

This sequence joins TRBV3-1 (or the pseudogene TRBV3-2) and TRBJ1-5; 9 bases are shared with TRBD1. The V gene's germline CDR1 is LGHDT and CDR2 YNNKEL (reference sequence). This CDR3 is 15 amino acids long. J was trimmed by 7 bases and V by 2 bases; bases with no gene match: 6. CDR3 sequence (DNA): TGTGCCAGCAGCCAATCGGACAGGGGAAGGCAGCCCCAGCATTTT. Protein sequence: CASSQSDRGRQPQHF.

J is TRBJ1-2 and V is TRBV5-6, with TRBD1 identical over 7 bases. The CDR3 consists of 14 residues. Per germline, CDR1 SGHDT and CDR2 YYEEEE. J gave up 8 bases and V 0 bases, and 7 bases lay outside the gene matches. The DNA for the CDR3 is TGTGCCAGCAGCTTGGGTACAGGGGCTAGAGGCTACACCTTC. Encoded protein: CASSLGTGARGYTF.

V is TRBV18 and J is TRBJ2-5, with unresolved D. This CDR3 has 15 residues. The V and J ends lost 2 bases and 3 bases respectively, with 13 bases between them. In germline, CDR1 is KGHSH, CDR2 LQKENI. This CDR3 reads CASSPILTEKETQYF. The CDR3 nucleotides read TGTGCCAGCTCACCAATTTTAACAGAGAAAGAGACCCAGTACTTC.

The V call is TRBV6-5, the J call TRBJ2-7, with 8 bases fitting TRBD2. The V and J ends lost 11 bases and 2 bases, in that order; junction bases with no gene match: 8. CDR3 length: 13 residues. CDR1 MNHEY and CDR2 SVGAGI come from the germline V gene. The CDR3 reads CAARGGSPYEQYF. DNA for the CDR3: TGTGCCGCCCGCGGGGGGAGCCCCTACGAGCAGTACTTC.

The sample holds a few counts of this clone. The rearrangement links TRBV27 to TRBJ1-2, with TRBD1 matching 7 bases. The CDR3 spans 16 residues. Germline V gives CDR1 MNHEY, CDR2 SMNVEV (reference sequence). The trim removed 5 bases at V and 4 bases at J, leaving 13 bases unmatched. CDR3 DNA: TGTGCCAGCAGTCCCCTCGGACAGGTTCCGGGCTATGGCTACACCTTC. The encoded protein is CASSPLGQVPGYGYTF.

The rearrangement joins TRBV2 to TRBJ2-2; possibly TRBD1 for D (7 bases). There are 15 residues in the CDR3. V was trimmed by 8 bases and J by 6 bases, leaving 19 bases between them. Germline assignment: CDR1 SNHLY and CDR2 FYNNEI. CDR3 sequence reads: CASGRQGGTPGELFF. As DNA, the CDR3 is TGTGCCAGCGGAAGACAGGGAGGAACTCCCGGGGAGCTGTTTTTT.

This chain joins TRBV3-1 (or the pseudogene TRBV3-2) and TRBJ2-5; D possibly corresponds to TRBD2 (6 bases). The CDR3 covers 16 residues. CDR1 and CDR2 (germline): LGHDT, YNNKEL (reference sequence). Trimming removed 2 bases at V and 1 base at J, with 14 bases between. The CDR3 DNA follows: TGTGCCAGCAGCCAATCCGTAGGACTATTCCAAGAGACCCAGTACTTC. This gives the protein CASSQSVGLFQETQYF.

The chain carries TRBV14 and TRBJ2-3; TRBD1 matches at 7 bases. V lost 3 bases to trimming and J lost 9 bases; unmatched junction nucleotides: 9. The germline CDR1 and CDR2 sequences are SGHDN and FVKESK. The CDR3 spans 14 residues. Here the CDR3 reads CASSHMGQMLTQYF. As DNA, the CDR3 is TGTGCCAGCAGCCATATGGGACAGATGTTAACGCAGTATTTT.

V is TRBV6-1 and J is TRBJ1-1; 7 bases align to TRBD1. The V gene's germline CDR1 is MNHNS and CDR2 SASEGT. There are 13 residues in the CDR3. Trimming at V came to 6 bases and at J to 5 bases, leaving 6 bases not matched to a gene. The CDR3, as DNA: TGTGCCAGCAGGCCTACAGGGGTGACTGAAGCTTTCTTT. This codes for CASRPTGVTEAFF.

The gene calls are TRBV5-6 and TRBJ2-1; D remains unclear. Trimming removed 0 bases at V and 8 bases at J, with 6 bases between. Germline values: CDR1 SGHDT, CDR2 YYEEEE. The CDR3 runs to 12 residues. The CDR3: CASSLVSDEQFF. In DNA form, the CDR3 reads TGTGCCAGCAGCTTGGTTTCGGATGAGCAGTTCTTC.

The chain carries TRBV5-1 and TRBJ1-4, with D perhaps TRBD1 (5 bases). The CDR3 has 14 residues. Germline CDR1 is SGHRS and CDR2 is YFSETQ. V lost 0 bases and J 8 bases, leaving 11 bases between the germline ends. The CDR3 nucleotides read TGCGCCAGCAGCTTGGCGGGGGAGGGAGAAAAACTGTTTTTT. This gives the protein CASSLAGEGEKLFF.

The V gene is TRBV18, the J gene TRBJ1-4; no clear D. Looked up from germline, CDR1 is KGHSH and CDR2 is LQKENI. The CDR3 has 16 residues. V gave up 3 bases and J gave up 7 bases, with 18 bases separating them. In DNA, the CDR3 is TGTGCCAGCTCACCTCGGGATGTGCCTATTTTTGAAAAACTGTTTTTT. Its protein product is CASSPRDVPIFEKLFF.

The rearrangement links TRBV7-3 to TRBJ2-1; unclear D gene. V lost 5 bases to trimming and J lost 0 bases, with 11 bases between them. CDR3 length: 15 amino acids. Germline CDR1 reads SGHTA; CDR2 reads FQGTGA. CDR3 protein: CASSPASSSYNEQFF. CDR3 in DNA: TGTGCCAGCAGCCCAGCTTCTAGCTCCTACAATGAGCAGTTCTTC.

The chain combines TRBV28 with TRBJ1-5; weak D call: TRBD1 (6 bases). Germline assignment: CDR1 MDHEN and CDR2 SYDVKM. V lost 10 bases and J 1 base, leaving 17 bases between the germline ends. The CDR3 has 15 amino acids. The DNA for the CDR3 is TGTGCCATCCAAAACAGGGTATCAAGCAATCAGCCCCAGCATTTT. Protein: CAIQNRVSSNQPQHF.

CDR3 in DNA: TGTGCCAGCAGTTTGGGACACAAGGACTACACCTTC. Amino acid sequence: CASSLGHKDYTF. The rearrangement links TRBV28 to TRBJ1-2, with D possibly matching TRBD1 (6 bases). Between the trimmed V and J ends, which lost 3 bases and 10 bases, there was a span of 12 bases. Germline CDR1 and CDR2: MDHEN and SYDVKM. The CDR3 has 12 residues.

The gene calls are TRBV12-5 and TRBJ1-1; D uncertain. The CDR3 consists of 13 residues. V was cut by 3 bases and J by 1 base, with 6 bases left in between. CDR1 is LGHNT and CDR2 is FRNRAP in the germline V gene. CDR3 loop: CASGFRQNTEAFF. The CDR3, as DNA: TGTGCTAGTGGTTTTCGACAGAACACTGAAGCTTTCTTT. The full variable domain, completed using reference TRBV12-5 and TRBJ1-1, is DARVTQTPRHKVTEMGQEVTMRCQPILGHNTVFWYRQTMMQGLELLAYFRNRAPLDDSGMPKDRFSAEMPDATLATLKIQPSEPRDSAVYFCASGFRQNTEAFFGQGTRLTVV.

This clone has a count of ten or more. This chain uses TRBV10-3 with TRBJ1-2; 12 positions match TRBD1. This CDR3 region has 14 residues. The J segment lost 8 bases and the V segment lost 4 bases, leaving 5 bases of the junction unmatched. Germline lookup yields CDR1 ENHRY and CDR2 SYGVKD. In nucleotides, the CDR3 is TGTGCCATCAGTGGGGGACAGGGGGCGATGGGCTACACCTTC. Residues: CAISGGQGAMGYTF.

The chain carries TRBV7-2 and TRBJ2-1; 7 positions agree with TRBD1. After removal of 3 bases from V and 0 bases from J, the junction contained 2 bases not matched to a gene. This CDR3 comprises 15 residues. Per germline, CDR1 SGHTA and CDR2 FQGNSA. The CDR3 DNA is TGTGCCAGCAGCTTCCGGGACAGCTCCTACAATGAGCAGTTCTTC. It is translated as CASSFRDSSYNEQFF.

Here the CDR3 reads CASSKDSLGFQTQYF. In DNA form, the CDR3 reads TGTGCCAGCAGTAAGGACAGTTTAGGCTTCCAGACCCAGTACTTC. V is TRBV6-2 or TRBV6-3 and J is TRBJ2-5; the D gene is possibly TRBD1 (6 bases). The CDR3 loop spans 15 amino acids. Looked up from germline, CDR1 is MNHEY and CDR2 is SVGEGT. Between the trimmed V and J ends, which lost 5 bases and 6 bases, there was a span of 19 bases.

This clone was recorded only once. This sequence joins TRBV7-3 and TRBJ2-7; 11 nucleotides align to TRBD1. Losses at the gene ends were 6 bases for V and 6 bases for J; bases not matched to a gene: 7. Germline V gene lookup returns CDR1 SGHTA and CDR2 FQGTGA. There are 14 residues in the CDR3. CDR3 protein: CASRSGTGGGEQYF. For the CDR3, the DNA is TGTGCCAGCAGGTCGGGGACAGGGGGAGGCGAGCAGTACTTC.